Listed below are T cell receptor beta chains from one sample, sequenced in a study of cytomegalovirus exposure and HLA in healthy donors. Produced via immunoSEQ multiplex PCR; TCRdb's table is partial and in-frame only. The sample has around 260,000 clones; 90% are singletons. The sequencing sample was made of PBMCs. These receptor sequences come from a woman in her thirties in good health and CMV-seronegative. Both conserved end residues are part of each CDR3. Each record gives: J gene, clone size, V gene, D gene, CDR3 DNA, CDR3 protein. The D gene is left open where the match is weak. Not every row has a clone size; where given, it reads once, few, many or a size class.

j_call: TRBJ2-1
clone_size: NA
v_call: TRBV11-3
d_call: NA
cdr3_nt: TGTGCCAGCAGCTTATCTGGGGGAGGATACAATGAGCAGTTCTTC
cdr3_aa: CASSLSGGGYNEQFF

j_call: TRBJ2-7
clone_size: once
v_call: TRBV7-2
d_call: TRBD2
cdr3_nt: TGTGCCAGCAGCTTAGGGGCGGGGGTTTTCTACGAGCAGTACTTC
cdr3_aa: CASSLGAGVFYEQYF

j_call: TRBJ1-2
clone_size: NA
v_call: TRBV4-2
d_call: TRBD1
cdr3_nt: TGTGCCAGCAGCCAAGGGACAGGGGATCTCTATGGCTACACCTTC
cdr3_aa: CASSQGTGDLYGYTF

j_call: TRBJ2-1
clone_size: NA
v_call: TRBV4-1
d_call: TRBD1
cdr3_nt: TGCGCCAGCAGCCAAGACCCAAACGCGGGACAGGGCTTATACAATGAGCAGTTCTTC
cdr3_aa: CASSQDPNAGQGLYNEQFF

j_call: TRBJ2-7
clone_size: NA
v_call: TRBV19
d_call: TRBD1
cdr3_nt: TGTGCCAGTAGAAGACAGGGGGCTCAGCACGAGCAGTACTTC
cdr3_aa: CASRRQGAQHEQYF

j_call: TRBJ2-5
clone_size: NA
v_call: TRBV7-2
d_call: TRBD2
cdr3_nt: TGTGCCAGCAGCTTACAACTAGCGGGAGGGGAGACCCAGTACTTC
cdr3_aa: CASSLQLAGGETQYF

j_call: TRBJ2-7
clone_size: NA
v_call: TRBV6-1
d_call: NA
cdr3_nt: TGTGCCAGCAGTGGGTTAGACTACGAGCAGTACTTC
cdr3_aa: CASSGLDYEQYF

j_call: TRBJ2-7
clone_size: NA
v_call: TRBV7-9
d_call: NA
cdr3_nt: TGTGCCAGCAGCATGCAGGGTAATCTCTACGAGCAGTACTTC
cdr3_aa: CASSMQGNLYEQYF

j_call: TRBJ2-3
clone_size: NA
v_call: TRBV7-5
d_call: NA
cdr3_nt: TGTGCCAGAAGGGGCCCTAGTGGAGTAGCGCCAGATACGCAGTATTTT
cdr3_aa: CARRGPSGVAPDTQYF

j_call: TRBJ1-1
clone_size: NA
v_call: TRBV23-1
d_call: TRBD1
cdr3_nt: TGCGCCAGCAGTCTTGACAGGGCGGCCCCGTTGCCCCCTATGAACACTGAAGCTTTCTTT
cdr3_aa: CASSLDRAAPLPPMNTEAFF

j_call: TRBJ2-7
clone_size: NA
v_call: TRBV19
d_call: TRBD2
cdr3_nt: TGTGCCAGTAGTATAGGGAGGACTAGCTTCGACGAGCAGTACTTC
cdr3_aa: CASSIGRTSFDEQYF

j_call: TRBJ2-1
clone_size: many
v_call: TRBV4-2
d_call: NA
cdr3_nt: TGTGCCAGCAGCCAAGTATGGGAATCCTACAATGAGCAGTTCTTC
cdr3_aa: CASSQVWESYNEQFF

j_call: TRBJ2-2
clone_size: NA
v_call: TRBV28
d_call: TRBD2
cdr3_nt: TGTGCCAGCAGTTTCGGCGGGAGGGCCTGGACCGGGGAGCTGTTTTTT
cdr3_aa: CASSFGGRAWTGELFF

j_call: TRBJ2-7
clone_size: once
v_call: TRBV4-1
d_call: TRBD1
cdr3_nt: TGCGCCAGCAGCCTAACCGGGACAGGGAGCTACGAGCAGTACTTC
cdr3_aa: CASSLTGTGSYEQYF

j_call: TRBJ2-7
clone_size: NA
v_call: TRBV28
d_call: NA
cdr3_nt: TGTGCCAGCAGTGGCCCTGCTGGGGGGTCCTACGAGCAGTACTTC
cdr3_aa: CASSGPAGGSYEQYF

j_call: TRBJ1-1
clone_size: NA
v_call: TRBV5-1
d_call: NA
cdr3_nt: TGCGCCAGCAGCTTGGGATACACGGATAACACTGAAGCTTTCTTT
cdr3_aa: CASSLGYTDNTEAFF

j_call: TRBJ2-3
clone_size: NA
v_call: TRBV9
d_call: NA
cdr3_nt: TGTGCCAGCAGTCGACCCCGAGGGACGCAAGCAGATACGCAGTATTTT
cdr3_aa: CASSRPRGTQADTQYF

j_call: TRBJ2-7
clone_size: few
v_call: TRBV29-1
d_call: NA
cdr3_nt: TGCAGCGTTGAAGACCCGGGAGCCTACGAGCAGTACTTC
cdr3_aa: CSVEDPGAYEQYF

j_call: TRBJ2-3
clone_size: NA
v_call: TRBV15
d_call: NA
cdr3_nt: TGTGCCACCAGCAGTACACGGCTACTTAATGCAGATACGCAGTATTTT
cdr3_aa: CATSSTRLLNADTQYF

j_call: TRBJ2-7
clone_size: NA
v_call: TRBV20-1
d_call: NA
cdr3_nt: TGCAGTGCCACCGACTTACACGAGCAGTACTTC
cdr3_aa: CSATDLHEQYF

j_call: TRBJ1-1
clone_size: NA
v_call: TRBV11-1
d_call: NA
cdr3_nt: TGTGCCAGCAGCTTAAAGGGGAACACTGAAGCTTTCTTT
cdr3_aa: CASSLKGNTEAFF

j_call: TRBJ2-2
clone_size: NA
v_call: TRBV5-6
d_call: NA
cdr3_nt: TGTGCCAGCAGCTCGGGACTTGAAAACACCGGGGAGCTGTTTTTT
cdr3_aa: CASSSGLENTGELFF

j_call: TRBJ2-7
clone_size: NA
v_call: TRBV5-6
d_call: TRBD1
cdr3_nt: TGTGCCAGCAGCTATATCCCCGGGACAGGGTATTACGAGCAGTACTTC
cdr3_aa: CASSYIPGTGYYEQYF

j_call: TRBJ2-7
clone_size: NA
v_call: TRBV18
d_call: TRBD1
cdr3_nt: TGTGCCAGCTCACCACTAGGATCCACAGGGGAAGGCGAGCAGTACTTC
cdr3_aa: CASSPLGSTGEGEQYF

j_call: TRBJ2-1
clone_size: NA
v_call: TRBV6-1
d_call: NA
cdr3_nt: TGTGCCAGCAGTGAAGACGGGACGGCCTACAATGAGCAGTTCTTC
cdr3_aa: CASSEDGTAYNEQFF

j_call: TRBJ1-2
clone_size: NA
v_call: TRBV7-2
d_call: NA
cdr3_nt: TGTGCCAGCAGCTTACTCCAGGGCTATGGCTACACCTTC
cdr3_aa: CASSLLQGYGYTF

j_call: TRBJ1-2
clone_size: few
v_call: TRBV18
d_call: TRBD1
cdr3_nt: TGTGCCAGCTCAGTTCCGGGACAGGAAGTGAATGGCTACACCTTC
cdr3_aa: CASSVPGQEVNGYTF

j_call: TRBJ2-7
clone_size: NA
v_call: TRBV23-1
d_call: NA
cdr3_nt: TGCGCCCCGAGGGGCAGAGTCTACGAGCAGTACTTC
cdr3_aa: CAPRGRVYEQYF

j_call: TRBJ2-7
clone_size: NA
v_call: TRBV7-9
d_call: NA
cdr3_nt: TGTGCCAGCAGCTTAGCCGCTCGTAACTACGAGCAGTACTTC
cdr3_aa: CASSLAARNYEQYF